Listed here are 20 T cell receptor beta chains from one sample, sequenced in a study of OX40 agonist ivuxolimab in advanced cancers. Some clones are missing from TCRdb's copy, which holds only in-frame ones; the method was immunoSEQ multiplex PCR. This table has 45,000 to 60,000 clones, roughly 87% appearing once. The input for sequencing was CD4+ or CD8+ T cells sorted from blood, taken in a trial of the OX40 agonist ivuxolimab. The receptors were gathered from an adult with an advanced solid tumor such as melanoma, head and neck, liver or kidney cancer.

The V gene is TRBV2, the J gene TRBJ2-7; 8 bases agree with TRBD1. Germline V gene lookup returns CDR1 SNHLY and CDR2 FYNNEI. This CDR3 contains 16 residues. V lost 6 bases to trimming and J lost 3 bases; unmatched junction nucleotides: 13. The CDR3 sequence is CASRIDSGTGLYEQYF. The CDR3 coding sequence is TGTGCCAGCAGGATCGACTCCGGGACAGGCCTCTACGAGCAGTACTTC.

This clone was seen just once. The J gene is TRBJ1-1, the V gene TRBV19, with D possibly TRBD1 on 5 matching bases. This CDR3 spans 13 amino acids. Trimming cost V 8 bases and J 3 bases, with 13 bases left between them. The germline gives CDR1 LNHDA, CDR2 SQIVND (reference sequence). This CDR3 reads CASLGVWDTEAFF. The CDR3 nucleotides read TGTGCCAGTCTAGGGGTGTGGGACACTGAAGCTTTCTTT.

The chain joins TRBV4-1 to TRBJ1-1; 9 bases line up with TRBD1. V lost 2 bases, J lost 6 bases, and 1 base stayed unmatched. The CDR3 contains 13 residues. Germline CDR1 reads MGHRA; CDR2 reads YSYEKL. Here the CDR3 DNA reads TGCGCCAGCAGCCAAACAGGGGGCCCTGAAGCTTTCTTT. This translates into CASSQTGGPEAFF.

With respect to this clone: A junction boundary mismatches the germline segment, possibly from a read error. This chain connects TRBV13 to TRBJ2-3; a possible D gene is TRBD1 (6 bases). This CDR3 is built from 11 residues. The germline V gene has CDR1 PRHDT and CDR2 FYEKMQ (reference sequence). This CDR3 reads CASSLNLGTNF. DNA for the CDR3: TGTGCCAGCAGCTTAAATTTGGGGACAAATTTT.

J is TRBJ1-2 and V is TRBV6-5, with 8 bases lining up with TRBD1. V dropped 0 bases and J dropped 7; count of bases not matched to a gene: 4. Germline CDR1 reads MNHEY; CDR2 reads SVGAGI. This CDR3 contains 14 residues. The CDR3 coding sequence is TGTGCCAGCAGTTACTCAGGGACAGGTACTGGCTACACCTTC. The encoded protein is CASSYSGTGTGYTF.

This clone came up a few times. This chain joins TRBV11-2 and TRBJ1-6, with no clear D. The CDR3 is 12 amino acids. V was clipped by 3 bases and J by 7 bases, with 4 bases between them. CDR1 and CDR2 (germline): SGHAT, FQNNGV. The CDR3 DNA follows: TGTGCCAGCAGCTTGATGAATTCACCCCTCCACTTT. Translating gives CASSLMNSPLHF.

This clone has a single count. The chain uses TRBV5-1 and TRBJ2-7; D might be TRBD2 (5 bases). V was cut by 4 bases and J by 0 bases, with 11 bases left in between. The CDR3 contains 14 residues. CDR1 and CDR2 (germline): SGHRS, YFSETQ. For the CDR3, the DNA is TGCGCCAGCAGCCCCGGACTTAGCTCCTACGAGCAGTACTTC. It codes for CASSPGLSSYEQYF.

The V call is TRBV10-2, the J call TRBJ2-1; no reliable D call. The V and J ends lost 4 bases and 7 bases respectively, with 5 bases between them. CDR1 and CDR2 from the germline V gene are WSHSY and SAAADI. CDR3 length: 11 amino acids. Written as DNA, the CDR3 is TGCGCCAGCAGTGTGGCAAATGAGCAGTTCTTC. It codes for CASSVANEQFF.

This chain connects TRBV7-6 to TRBJ2-7, with D maybe TRBD2 (6 bases). The CDR3 is made up of 16 amino acids. Germline assignment: CDR1 SGHVS and CDR2 FNYEAQ. V shed 1 base and J shed 3 bases, with 16 bases lying between them. As DNA, the CDR3 is TGTGCCAGCAGCTTAGGTGGGGGGTTTGCCCTCTACGAGCAGTACTTC. Protein: CASSLGGGFALYEQYF.

The chain combines TRBV13 with TRBJ2-7; perhaps TRBD2 as D (5 bases). Germline V lookup: CDR1 PRHDT, CDR2 FYEKMQ (reference sequence). The CDR3 is 12 amino acids. Between the trimmed V and J ends, which lost 5 bases and 3 bases, there was a span of 8 bases. The CDR3 here is CASSKGDYEQYF. CDR3 nucleotides: TGTGCCAGCAGCAAGGGAGACTACGAGCAGTACTTC.

The table lists this clone with a count of one. This sequence joins TRBV29-1 and TRBJ1-1; 9 positions match TRBD1. The germline V gene encodes CDR1 SQVTM and CDR2 ANQGSEA. The CDR3 sequence is 11 residues long. With V trimmed by 3 bases and J by 14 bases, 7 bases remained unmatched. As DNA, the CDR3 is TGCAGCGTTGAGAGGGACAGGGAGAGGTTCTTT. It encodes CSVERDRERFF.

The V and J genes are TRBV6-5 and TRBJ2-3, with TRBD1 matching over 9 bases. In germline, CDR1 is MNHEY, CDR2 SVGAGI. The CDR3 runs 16 residues. V lost 0 bases, J lost 3 bases, and 4 bases stayed unmatched. CDR3 DNA: TGTGCCAGCAGTTACTCGACAGGGGGTATAACAGATACGCAGTATTTT. Protein: CASSYSTGGITDTQYF.

The rearrangement joins TRBV28 to TRBJ2-7; D possibly matches TRBD1 or TRBD2 (5 bases each). V was cut by 4 bases and J by 7 bases, with 14 bases left in between. Germline-derived CDR1 and CDR2 are MDHEN and SYDVKM. The CDR3 is 13 residues long. The CDR3 region has the DNA TGTGCCAGCAGTTGGGCAGGGTCGGGGGAGCAGTACTTC. This gives the protein CASSWAGSGEQYF. The variable domain in full, with the rest retrieved from reference TRBV28 and TRBJ2-7, is DVKVTQSSRYLVKRTGEKVFLECVQDMDHENMFWYRQDPGLGLRLIYFSYDVKMKEKGDIPEGYSVSREKKERFSLILESASTNQTSMYLCASSWAGSGEQYFGPGTRLTVT.

This clone is a singleton in its sample. The gene calls are TRBV7-8 and TRBJ2-1; TRBD2 matches at 13 bases. The V gene end was trimmed by 4 bases and the J gene end by 3 bases; junction bases not matched to a gene: 6. Germline CDR1 and CDR2: SGHVS and FQNEAQ. The CDR3 runs 17 residues. This CDR3 is CASSSRTSGSFYNEQFF. The CDR3 DNA reads TGTGCCAGCAGCTCCCGGACTAGCGGGAGCTTCTACAATGAGCAGTTCTTC. Using reference TRBV7-8 and TRBJ2-1 for the parts outside the CDR3, the full variable domain is GAGVSQSPRYKVAKRGQDVALRCDPISGHVSLFWYQQALGQGPEFLTYFQNEAQLDKSGLPSDRFFAERPEGSVSTLKIQRTQQEDSAVYLCASSSRTSGSFYNEQFFGPGTRLTVL.

This sequence joins TRBV28 and TRBJ2-7; D may correspond to TRBD1 or TRBD2 (5 bases each). CDR3 length: 16 amino acids. Trimming left V 5 bases short and J 0 bases short, with 17 bases between. Germline V gives CDR1 MDHEN, CDR2 SYDVKM. CDR3 sequence (DNA): TGTGCCAGCAGTCCCTACCAAGCAGGGAGCTCCTACGAGCAGTACTTC. This gives the protein CASSPYQAGSSYEQYF.

The chain joins TRBV6-5 to TRBJ2-2, with 11 bases fitting TRBD1. Germline V lookup: CDR1 MNHEY, CDR2 SVGAGI. The length of the CDR3 is 14 residues. Germline trimming cut 4 bases from V and 6 bases from J; bases unmatched to any gene: 1. For the CDR3, the DNA is TGTGCCAGCAGTTGGACAGGGGGCTCCGGGGAGCTGTTTTTT. It specifies CASSWTGGSGELFF.

The V and J genes are TRBV29-1 and TRBJ2-7; TRBD1 aligns across 9 bases. Germline CDR1 is SQVTM and CDR2 is ANQGSEA. After removal of 7 bases from V and 4 bases from J, the junction contained 14 bases not matched to a gene. The CDR3 has 15 amino acids. DNA for the CDR3: TGCAGCGCTGGATTTGGGACAGGGAGAGGATACGAGCAGTACTTC. Protein sequence: CSAGFGTGRGYEQYF.

This clone was found once. This chain connects TRBV28 to TRBJ2-1, with D possibly TRBD2 on 5 matching bases. The ends were cut back, 6 bases at V and 10 bases at J, with 16 bases in the middle. The V gene's germline CDR1 is MDHEN and CDR2 SYDVKM. This CDR3 spans 13 amino acids. CDR3 DNA: TGTGCCAGCAGCCCCGCTGTTGGGGAGGAGCAGTTCTTC. It yields the protein CASSPAVGEEQFF.

V usage is TRBV7-6 and J usage is TRBJ1-1; D ambiguous. The CDR3 is made up of 15 amino acids. Germline-derived CDR1 and CDR2 are SGHVS and FNYEAQ. The V end lost 5 bases, the J end lost 0 bases, and 13 bases lay between the germline ends. The CDR3 here is CASSNTASLNTEAFF. CDR3 nucleotides: TGTGCCAGCAGCAACACCGCCAGTTTGAACACTGAAGCTTTCTTT.

The rearrangement links TRBV2 to TRBJ2-7, with a tentative D call TRBD1 (6 bases). Germline V gene sequence: CDR1 SNHLY, CDR2 FYNNEI. This CDR3 has 12 residues. Deletions cut 4 bases from V and 7 bases from J, with 11 bases between. The CDR3, as DNA: TGTGCCAGCAGTGTGGCAGGGGTTGAGCAGTACGTC. Residues: CASSVAGVEQYV.